This T cell receptor beta chain originates from a study of blood T cell repertoires in COVID-19. Background on the study: Whether acute or convalescent, the COVID-19 samples came from the United States, Italy and Spain. Sources were T cells, B-cell-depleted T cells, or PBMCs; the material itself was cDNA or gDNA.

V gave up 5 bases and J gave up 0 bases; unmatched junction bases: 11. The length of the CDR3 is 16 residues. Germline CDR1 is SGHNT and CDR2 is YYREEE (reference sequence). Original processing notes: For nucleated cells, counts were estimated from reference gene primer amplification. TCRdb's table, derived via immunoSEQ multiplex PCR, lists solely in-frame clones and lacks some. The V and J calls and clone size come from that table; D and trimming were worked out from the DNA. The table shows about 110,000 clones, with about 84% occurring only once. This TCR came from an older woman with acute or convalescent COVID-19. The sample comprised peripheral blood. The chain has TRBV5-4 and TRBJ2-7, with 7 nucleotides matching TRBD1. The CDR3 nucleotides read TGTGCCAGCAGACTGTCGACCGGGACAGCCTCCTACGAGCAGTACTTC. Amino acid sequence: CASRLSTGTASYEQYF.